The subject of this entry is one T cell receptor beta chain. The source of the sample is a study of CD8 T cells in Susac syndrome. Reverse transcription of roughly 0.45 to 1 ug RNA used random hexamers. An immunoSEQ multiplex PCR amplified TCR beta CDR3 over 54 Vbeta and 13 Jbeta. TCRdb used MiXCR to reprocess the immunoSEQ multiplex PCR reads, holding one entry per CDR3 protein. The data contain 95,000 to 150,000 distinct CDR3 sequences, 80% to 95% of them singletons. This CDR3 region has 13 residues. The V gene's germline CDR1 is SGHDT and CDR2 YYEEEE. Trimming removed 4 bases at V and 6 bases at J, with 11 bases between.

This chain connects TRBV5-6 to TRBJ2-1; the D is unclear. The material sequenced was CD8+ T cells from PBMCs. This receptor was obtained from a human donor with multiple sclerosis. The CDR3 DNA reads TGTGCCAGCAGCCCCGTGATGCGCAATGAGCAGTTCTTC. It codes for CASSPVMRNEQFF.